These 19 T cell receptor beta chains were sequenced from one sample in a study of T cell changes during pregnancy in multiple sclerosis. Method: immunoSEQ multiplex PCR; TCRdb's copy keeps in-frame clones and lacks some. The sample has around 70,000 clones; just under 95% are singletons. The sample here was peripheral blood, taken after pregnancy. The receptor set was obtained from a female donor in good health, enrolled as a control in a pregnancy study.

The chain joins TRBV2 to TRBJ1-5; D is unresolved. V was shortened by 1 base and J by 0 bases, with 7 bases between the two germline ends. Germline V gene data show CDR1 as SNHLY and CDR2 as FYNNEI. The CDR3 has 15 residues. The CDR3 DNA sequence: TGTGCCAGCAGTGAAGGCCAGTATAGCAATCAGCCCCAGCATTTT. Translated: CASSEGQYSNQPQHF. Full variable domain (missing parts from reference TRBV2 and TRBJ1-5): EPEVTQTPSHQVTQMGQEVILRCVPISNHLYFYWYRQILGQKVEFLVSFYNNEISEKSEIFDDQFSVERPDGSNFTLKIRSTKLEDSAMYFCASSEGQYSNQPQHFGDGTRLSIL.

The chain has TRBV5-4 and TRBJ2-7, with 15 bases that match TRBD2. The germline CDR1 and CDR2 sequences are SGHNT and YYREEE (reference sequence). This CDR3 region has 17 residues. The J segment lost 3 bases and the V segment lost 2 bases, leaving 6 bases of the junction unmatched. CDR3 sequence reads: CASSFGGLAGGIYEQYF. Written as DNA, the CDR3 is TGTGCCAGCAGCTTTGGGGGACTAGCGGGGGGAATCTACGAGCAGTACTTC.

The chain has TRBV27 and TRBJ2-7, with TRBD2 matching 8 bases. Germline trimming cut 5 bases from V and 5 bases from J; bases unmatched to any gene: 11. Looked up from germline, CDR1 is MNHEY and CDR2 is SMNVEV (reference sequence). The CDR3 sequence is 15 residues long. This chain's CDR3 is CASSPGVAGINEQYF. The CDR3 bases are TGTGCCAGCAGTCCCGGGGTAGCGGGAATTAACGAGCAGTACTTC.

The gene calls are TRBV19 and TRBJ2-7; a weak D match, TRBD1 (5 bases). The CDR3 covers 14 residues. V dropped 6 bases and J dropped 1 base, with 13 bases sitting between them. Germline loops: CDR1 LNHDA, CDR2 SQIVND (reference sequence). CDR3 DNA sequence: TGTGCCAGTAGCAGGGCTCAAGTTTCCTACGAGCAGTACTTC. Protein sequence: CASSRAQVSYEQYF.

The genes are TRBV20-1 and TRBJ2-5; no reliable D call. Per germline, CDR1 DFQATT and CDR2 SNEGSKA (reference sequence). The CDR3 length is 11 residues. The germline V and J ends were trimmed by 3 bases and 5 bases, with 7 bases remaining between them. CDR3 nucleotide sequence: TGCAGTGCTAGTTGGCCCGAGACCCAGTACTTC. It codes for CSASWPETQYF.

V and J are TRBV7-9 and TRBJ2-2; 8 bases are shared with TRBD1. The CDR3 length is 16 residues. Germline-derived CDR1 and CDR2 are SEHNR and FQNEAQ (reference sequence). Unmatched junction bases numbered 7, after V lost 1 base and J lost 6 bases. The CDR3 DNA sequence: TGTGCCAGCAGCTTAGTTTCAGGGGGCTCTGCCGGGGAGCTGTTTTTT. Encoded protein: CASSLVSGGSAGELFF.

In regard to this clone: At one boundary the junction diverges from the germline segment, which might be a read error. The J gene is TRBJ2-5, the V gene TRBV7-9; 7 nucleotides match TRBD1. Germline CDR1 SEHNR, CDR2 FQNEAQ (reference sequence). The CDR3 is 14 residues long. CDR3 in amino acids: CASTLGGHQETQYF. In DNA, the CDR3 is TGTGCCAGCACCTTAGGGGGCCATCAAGAGACCCAGTACTTC.

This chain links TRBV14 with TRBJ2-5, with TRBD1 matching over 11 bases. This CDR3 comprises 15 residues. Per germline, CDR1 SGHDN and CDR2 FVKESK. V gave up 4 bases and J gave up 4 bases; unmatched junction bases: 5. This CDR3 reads CASSRDRGKGETQYF. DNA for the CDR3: TGTGCCAGCAGCCGGGACAGGGGGAAAGGAGAGACCCAGTACTTC.

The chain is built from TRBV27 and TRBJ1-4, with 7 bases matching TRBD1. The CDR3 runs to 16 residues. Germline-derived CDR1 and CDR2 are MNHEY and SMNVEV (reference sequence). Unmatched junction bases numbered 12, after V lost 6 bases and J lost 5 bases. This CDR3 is CASSYRFGQENEKLFF. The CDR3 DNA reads TGTGCCAGCAGCTACAGATTCGGACAGGAAAATGAAAAACTGTTTTTT.

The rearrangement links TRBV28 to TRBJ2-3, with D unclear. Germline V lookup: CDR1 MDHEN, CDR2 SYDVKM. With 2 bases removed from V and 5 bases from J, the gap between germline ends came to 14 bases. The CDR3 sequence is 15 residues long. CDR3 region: CASSLISLGQDTQYF. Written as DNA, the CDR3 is TGTGCCAGCAGTTTAATCTCTCTGGGCCAAGATACGCAGTATTTT.

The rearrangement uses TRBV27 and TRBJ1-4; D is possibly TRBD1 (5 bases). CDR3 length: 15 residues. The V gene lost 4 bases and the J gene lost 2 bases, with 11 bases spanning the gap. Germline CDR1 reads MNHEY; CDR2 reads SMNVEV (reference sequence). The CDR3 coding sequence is TGTGCCAGCAGTTCAGACAGTCTCACTAATGAAAAACTGTTTTTT. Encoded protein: CASSSDSLTNEKLFF.

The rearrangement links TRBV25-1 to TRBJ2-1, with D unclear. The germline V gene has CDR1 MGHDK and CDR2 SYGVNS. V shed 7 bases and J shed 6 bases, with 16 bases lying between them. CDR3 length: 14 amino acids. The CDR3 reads CASNRQAGGNEQFF. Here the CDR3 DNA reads TGTGCCAGCAACAGACAAGCCGGTGGCAATGAGCAGTTCTTC.

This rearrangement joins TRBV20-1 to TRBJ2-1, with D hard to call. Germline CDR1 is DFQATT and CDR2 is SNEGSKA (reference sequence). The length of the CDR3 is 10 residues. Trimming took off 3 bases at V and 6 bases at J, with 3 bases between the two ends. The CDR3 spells CSARANEQFF. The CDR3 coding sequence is TGCAGTGCTAGGGCCAATGAGCAGTTCTTC.

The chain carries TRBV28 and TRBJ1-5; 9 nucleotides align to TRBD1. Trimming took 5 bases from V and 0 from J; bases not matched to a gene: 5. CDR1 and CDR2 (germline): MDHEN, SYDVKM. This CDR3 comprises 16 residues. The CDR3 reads CASSPWTGDSNQPQHF. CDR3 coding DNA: TGTGCCAGCAGTCCGTGGACAGGGGATAGCAATCAGCCCCAGCATTTT.

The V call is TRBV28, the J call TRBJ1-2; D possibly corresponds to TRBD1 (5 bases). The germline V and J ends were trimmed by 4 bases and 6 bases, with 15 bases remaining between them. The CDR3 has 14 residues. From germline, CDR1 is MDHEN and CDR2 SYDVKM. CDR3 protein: CASSSTRGLDGYTF. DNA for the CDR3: TGTGCCAGCAGTTCAACACGGGGGTTAGATGGCTACACCTTC.

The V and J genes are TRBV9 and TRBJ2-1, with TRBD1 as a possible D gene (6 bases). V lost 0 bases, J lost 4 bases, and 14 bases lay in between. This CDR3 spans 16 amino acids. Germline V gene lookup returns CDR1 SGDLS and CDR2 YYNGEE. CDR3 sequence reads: CASSVDGDRPYNEQFF. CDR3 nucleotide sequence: TGTGCCAGCAGCGTAGACGGAGACAGGCCTTACAATGAGCAGTTCTTC.

The CDR3 DNA sequence: TGTGCCAGCAGCCTTCGGACAGGGGTAGATCAGCCCCAGCATTTT. Protein: CASSLRTGVDQPQHF. The J gene is TRBJ1-5, the V gene TRBV7-8, with 9 bases matching TRBD1. V lost 5 bases, J lost 5 bases, and 7 bases stayed unmatched. CDR1 and CDR2 (germline): SGHVS, FQNEAQ. The CDR3 covers 15 residues.

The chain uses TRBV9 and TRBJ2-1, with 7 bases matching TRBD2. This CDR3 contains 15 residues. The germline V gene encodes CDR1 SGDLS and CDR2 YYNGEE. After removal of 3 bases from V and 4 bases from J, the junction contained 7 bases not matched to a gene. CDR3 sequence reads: CASSAGGSVYNEQFF. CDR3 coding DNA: TGTGCCAGCAGCGCCGGGGGGTCCGTATACAATGAGCAGTTCTTC.

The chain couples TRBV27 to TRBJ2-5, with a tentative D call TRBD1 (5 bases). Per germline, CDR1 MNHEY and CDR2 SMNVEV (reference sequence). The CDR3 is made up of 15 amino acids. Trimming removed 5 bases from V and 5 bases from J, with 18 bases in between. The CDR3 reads CASSTSGIYGETQYF. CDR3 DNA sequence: TGTGCCAGCAGTACCTCAGGGATTTACGGGGAGACCCAGTACTTC.